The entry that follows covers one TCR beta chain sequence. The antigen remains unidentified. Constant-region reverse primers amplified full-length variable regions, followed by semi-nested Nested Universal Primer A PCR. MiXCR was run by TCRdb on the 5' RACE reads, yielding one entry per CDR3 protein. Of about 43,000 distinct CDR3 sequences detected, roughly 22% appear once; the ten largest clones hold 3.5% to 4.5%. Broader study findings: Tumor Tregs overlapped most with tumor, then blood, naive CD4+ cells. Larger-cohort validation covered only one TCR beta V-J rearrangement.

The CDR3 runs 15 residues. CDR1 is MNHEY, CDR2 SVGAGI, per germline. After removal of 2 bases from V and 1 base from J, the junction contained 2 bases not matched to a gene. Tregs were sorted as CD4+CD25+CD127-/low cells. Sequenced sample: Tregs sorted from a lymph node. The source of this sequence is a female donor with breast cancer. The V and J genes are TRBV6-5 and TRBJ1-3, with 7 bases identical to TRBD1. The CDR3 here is CASSYDRASGNTIYF. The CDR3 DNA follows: TGTGCCAGCAGTTACGACAGGGCTTCTGGAAACACCATATATTTT.